This passage covers 13 T cell receptor beta chains from one sample sequenced in a study of control samples from healthy donors and cancer patients. The table came from immunoSEQ multiplex PCR; TCRdb's copy has only in-frame clones and leaves some out. There are 350,000 to 450,000 clones in the sample; roughly 90% occur only once, and 5.5% to 7.5% lies in the top ten. The source material was PBMCs. The receptor source for this set is a man aged 40-55 years with head and neck cancer.

V and J are TRBV19 and TRBJ2-2; TRBD2 matches at 8 bases. V trimming: 3 bases; J trimming: 2 bases; junction bases outside the gene matches: 8. The CDR3 extends over 17 amino acids. The germline V gene encodes CDR1 LNHDA and CDR2 SQIVND (reference sequence). The CDR3 sequence is CASSIGAGVGNTGELFF. CDR3 DNA sequence: TGTGCCAGTAGTATCGGAGCGGGAGTCGGTAACACCGGGGAGCTGTTTTTT.

The rearrangement links TRBV11-2 to TRBJ1-5; D not certain. The V gene's germline CDR1 is SGHAT and CDR2 FQNNGV. The length of the CDR3 is 12 residues. Trimming took off 5 bases at V and 6 bases at J, with 8 bases between the two ends. Here the CDR3 reads CASSAESQPQHF. The CDR3 coding sequence is TGTGCCAGCAGCGCCGAGAGTCAGCCCCAGCATTTT.

This clone was found a few times. The V call is TRBV3-1 (or the pseudogene TRBV3-2), the J call TRBJ2-7; tentative D call: TRBD1 (5 bases). From germline, CDR1 is LGHDT and CDR2 YNNKEL (reference sequence). Trimming removed 3 bases from V and 1 base from J, with 10 bases in between. This CDR3 comprises 14 residues. The CDR3 here is CASSHGQGSYEQYF. The CDR3 DNA is TGTGCCAGCAGCCATGGGCAGGGTTCCTACGAGCAGTACTTC.

This clone has just one count. This chain uses TRBV28 with TRBJ1-1; no definite D call. Germline V lookup: CDR1 MDHEN, CDR2 SYDVKM. Trimming removed 10 bases at V and 11 bases at J, with 17 bases between. CDR3 length equals 11 residues. CDR3 residues: CATLTGPWAFF. As DNA, the CDR3 is TGTGCCACCCTTACCGGCCCCTGGGCTTTCTTT. Supplemented by reference TRBV28 and TRBJ1-1, the full variable domain reads DVKVTQSSRYLVKRTGEKVFLECVQDMDHENMFWYRQDPGLGLRLIYFSYDVKMKEKGDIPEGYSVSREKKERFSLILESASTNQTSMYLCATLTGPWAFFGQGTRLTVV.

The V gene is TRBV18, the J gene TRBJ1-3; D call uncertain. CDR1 and CDR2 (germline): KGHSH, LQKENI. The CDR3 spans 15 residues. Trimming stripped 2 bases from V and 0 bases from J, with 8 bases between. This chain's CDR3 is CASSPMTSSGNTIYF. In nucleotides, the CDR3 is TGTGCCAGCTCACCAATGACATCCTCTGGAAACACCATATATTTT. Full variable domain (rest looked up from reference TRBV18 and TRBJ1-3): NAGVMQNPRHLVRRRGQEARLRCSPMKGHSHVYWYRQLPEEGLKFMVYLQKENIIDESGMPKERFSAEFPKEGPSILRIQQVVRGDSAAYFCASSPMTSSGNTIYFGEGSWLTVV.

The CDR3 nucleotides are TGTGCCAGCAGCCCCTACCTAGCGGGGGGCAATGAGCAGTTCTTC. It specifies CASSPYLAGGNEQFF. The chain combines TRBV9 with TRBJ2-1, with TRBD2 identical over 11 bases. The V gene's germline CDR1 is SGDLS and CDR2 YYNGEE. V lost 4 bases, J lost 6 bases, and 6 bases stayed unmatched. The CDR3 has 15 residues.

As to this clone: Additional DNA sequences in this sample encode the identical CDR3. The chain links TRBV15 to TRBJ1-4, with D tentatively TRBD1 (6 bases). The V end lost 3 bases, the J end lost 11 bases, and 10 bases lay between the germline ends. Per germline, CDR1 LNHNV and CDR2 YYDKDF (reference sequence). The CDR3 is made up of 12 amino acids. Written as DNA, the CDR3 is TGTGCCACCAGCAGGAACGGACAGAAACTGTTTTTT. Translating gives CATSRNGQKLFF.

The genes are TRBV28 and TRBJ2-7; D may be TRBD1 (6 bases). Germline CDR1 MDHEN, CDR2 SYDVKM. The CDR3 spans 15 residues. V was pared by 2 bases and J by 4 bases, with 15 bases between. The chain's CDR3 is CASSLVPPQGYEQYF. The CDR3 nucleotides read TGTGCCAGCAGTTTAGTGCCGCCACAGGGATACGAGCAGTACTTC.

This chain connects TRBV7-6 to TRBJ1-5; D is ambiguous. With 6 bases removed from V and 6 bases from J, the gap between germline ends came to 12 bases. Germline CDR1 and CDR2: SGHVS and FNYEAQ. CDR3 length: 13 amino acids. CDR3 region: CASSFESSQPQHF. The CDR3 DNA reads as TGTGCCAGCAGTTTTGAGAGTTCTCAGCCCCAGCATTTT.

This chain uses TRBV19 with TRBJ2-7, with D maybe TRBD2 (6 bases). The length of the CDR3 is 14 residues. Trimming took 5 bases from V and 7 from J, leaving 18 bases between them. Germline loops: CDR1 LNHDA, CDR2 SQIVND (reference sequence). The CDR3 DNA sequence: TGTGCCAGTAGTCCACGGGCGGGAACGGGGGAGCAGTACTTC. Translation: CASSPRAGTGEQYF.

This clone appeared a few times. The chain uses TRBV28 and TRBJ2-7; tentatively, D is TRBD1 or TRBD2 (5 bases each). V was cut by 6 bases and J by 4 bases, with 13 bases left in between. The CDR3 has 13 residues. Germline loops: CDR1 MDHEN, CDR2 SYDVKM. CDR3 nucleotide sequence: TGTGCCAGCAGCACCGGGACCTCTTACGAGCAGTACTTC. Translated, it gives CASSTGTSYEQYF.

This clone was seen only a few times. The rearrangement joins TRBV3-1 (or the pseudogene TRBV3-2) to TRBJ2-1; 10 bases map to TRBD1. The germline V gene encodes CDR1 LGHDT and CDR2 YNNKEL (reference sequence). The CDR3 spans 16 residues. V shed 7 bases, J shed 8 bases, and the junction held 14 bases outside the gene matches. CDR3 region: CASNPAGTGAIYEQFF. The CDR3 nucleotides are TGTGCCAGCAATCCTGCCGGGACAGGGGCCATCTATGAGCAGTTCTTC.

In this sample, this clone turned up a few times. The chain combines TRBV12-3 or TRBV12-4 with TRBJ1-1; TRBD1 matches 7 bases. The CDR3 is 13 residues long. The ends lost 8 bases at V and 6 bases at J; junction bases unmatched: 9. The CDR3: CASLTGASPEAFF. DNA of the CDR3: TGTGCCAGCCTAACAGGGGCTAGCCCTGAAGCTTTCTTT.